The 22 T cell receptor beta chains below come from one sample, sequenced in a study of blood T cell repertoires in COVID-19. Using immunoSEQ multiplex PCR, the repertoire was profiled, and TCRdb retains in-frame clones only, with some absent. The top ten clones hold 15% to 20% of a sample with about 76,000 clones, 70% to 90% of them seen once. The sequenced sample was peripheral blood. The source is an older woman with acute or convalescent COVID-19.

The count of this clone is one. This rearrangement joins TRBV15 to TRBJ2-7, with TRBD1 matching over 7 bases. The trim removed 0 bases at V and 2 bases at J, leaving 4 bases unmatched. This CDR3 has 15 amino acids. Germline CDR1 and CDR2: LNHNV and YYDKDF (reference sequence). The CDR3 sequence: CATSRDRGQTYEQYF. The DNA of the CDR3 is TGTGCCACCAGCAGAGACCGGGGACAGACCTACGAGCAGTACTTC.

The chain carries TRBV18 and TRBJ1-2; D gene unclear. Trimming removed 0 bases at V and 3 bases at J, with 8 bases between. This CDR3 contains 14 residues. Germline V lookup: CDR1 KGHSH, CDR2 LQKENI. CDR3 DNA sequence: TGTGCCAGCTCACCACCCGGCCGGGACTATGGCTACACCTTC. Amino acid sequence: CASSPPGRDYGYTF. Full variable domain (rest looked up from reference TRBV18 and TRBJ1-2): NAGVMQNPRHLVRRRGQEARLRCSPMKGHSHVYWYRQLPEEGLKFMVYLQKENIIDESGMPKERFSAEFPKEGPSILRIQQVVRGDSAAYFCASSPPGRDYGYTFGSGTRLTVV.

There are a few counts of this clone. This chain uses TRBV6-4 with TRBJ1-1, with 8 bases fitting TRBD1. V lost 3 bases, J lost 1 base, and 7 bases stayed unmatched. This CDR3 is built from 16 residues. Germline V gives CDR1 MRHNA, CDR2 SNTAGT. The CDR3 region is CASSELAGGPNTEAFF. CDR3 coding DNA: TGTGCCAGCAGTGAGTTGGCAGGGGGCCCGAACACTGAAGCTTTCTTT.

The chain has TRBV19 and TRBJ2-3, with TRBD2 matching over 10 bases. The J segment lost 0 bases and the V segment lost 7 bases, leaving 16 bases of the junction unmatched. Per germline, CDR1 LNHDA and CDR2 SQIVND (reference sequence). CDR3 length: 19 residues. Here the CDR3 DNA reads TGTGCCAGTAAAAAAACGCTAGCGGGGGAAAGAATTAGCACAGATACGCAGTATTTT. Translation: CASKKTLAGERISTDTQYF. The variable domain in full, completed from reference TRBV19 and TRBJ2-3, reads DGGITQSPKYLFRKEGQNVTLSCEQNLNHDAMYWYRQDPGQGLRLIYYSQIVNDFQKGDIAEGYSVSREKKESFPLTVTSAQKNPTAFYLCASKKTLAGERISTDTQYFGPGTRLTVL.

V gene TRBV15 combines with J gene TRBJ2-1; 7 nucleotides align to TRBD1. Germline CDR1 is LNHNV and CDR2 is YYDKDF (reference sequence). The CDR3 length is 16 residues. Trimming cost V 5 bases and J 1 base; bases outside gene matches: 8. CDR3 DNA sequence: TGTGCCACCAGCGCGACAGGGAAGTCGTCCTACAATGAGCAGTTCTTC. It specifies CATSATGKSSYNEQFF.

J is TRBJ2-1 and V is TRBV7-8; D unresolved. CDR1 and CDR2 (germline): SGHVS, FQNEAQ. The CDR3 sequence is 11 residues long. The V end lost 2 bases, the J end lost 15 bases, and 11 bases lay between the germline ends. The CDR3 DNA reads as TGTGCCAGCAGCTTAAAAGAGACTCGGTTCTTC. This translates into CASSLKETRFF. Filled out from reference TRBV7-8 and TRBJ2-1, the complete variable domain reads GAGVSQSPRYKVAKRGQDVALRCDPISGHVSLFWYQQALGQGPEFLTYFQNEAQLDKSGLPSDRFFAERPEGSVSTLKIQRTQQEDSAVYLCASSLKETRFFGPGTRLTVL.

The chain couples TRBV9 to TRBJ1-2; a weak D match, TRBD1 (6 bases). The CDR3 consists of 15 residues. Germline V gene lookup returns CDR1 SGDLS and CDR2 YYNGEE. With 0 bases removed from V and 3 bases from J, the gap between germline ends came to 12 bases. CDR3 sequence reads: CASSVGKGGDYGYTF. CDR3 bases: TGTGCCAGCAGCGTAGGCAAAGGGGGGGACTATGGCTACACCTTC. Supplemented by reference TRBV9 and TRBJ1-2, the full variable domain reads DSGVTQTPKHLITATGQRVTLRCSPRSGDLSVYWYQQSLDQGLQFLIQYYNGEERAKGNILERFSAQQFPDLHSELNLSSLELGDSALYFCASSVGKGGDYGYTFGSGTRLTVV.

J is TRBJ1-1 and V is TRBV7-2, with no clear D. The CDR3 loop spans 14 amino acids. CDR1 and CDR2 (germline): SGHTA, FQGNSA. V shed 4 bases and J shed 4 bases, with 13 bases lying between them. The CDR3 nucleotides read TGTGCCAGCAGCTCCCGGACGGGAGTCACTGAAGCTTTCTTT. This encodes CASSSRTGVTEAFF. Complete variable domain (other parts from reference TRBV7-2 and TRBJ1-1): GAGVSQSPSNKVTEKGKDVELRCDPISGHTALYWYRQSLGQGLEFLIYFQGNSAPDKSGLPSDRFSAERTGGSVSTLTIQRTQQEDSAVYLCASSSRTGVTEAFFGQGTRLTVV.

The chain combines TRBV29-1 with TRBJ1-1; the match to TRBD1 covers 10 bases. Looked up from germline, CDR1 is SQVTM and CDR2 is ANQGSEA. This CDR3 has 13 residues. The V gene end was trimmed by 4 bases and the J gene end by 3 bases; junction bases not matched to a gene: 2. As DNA, the CDR3 is TGCAGCGTTGGGACAGGGGGAGACACTGAAGCTTTCTTT. This encodes CSVGTGGDTEAFF.

This clone is classed as medium-sized. The chain is built from TRBV27 and TRBJ2-2; the match to TRBD1 covers 7 bases. The CDR3 sequence is 14 residues long. Trimming at V came to 6 bases and at J to 5 bases, leaving 6 bases not matched to a gene. CDR1 is MNHEY and CDR2 is SMNVEV in the germline V gene (reference sequence). The CDR3 reads CASSFQGETGELFF. The CDR3 region has the DNA TGTGCCAGCAGCTTTCAGGGGGAAACCGGGGAGCTGTTTTTT.

V is TRBV27 and J is TRBJ1-1; weak D call: TRBD1 (6 bases). Per the germline V gene, CDR1 is MNHEY and CDR2 is SMNVEV (reference sequence). V shed 6 bases and J shed 0 bases, with 14 bases lying between them. The CDR3 runs 15 residues. The CDR3 sequence: CASSSPQGLNTEAFF. CDR3 bases: TGTGCCAGCAGCTCACCTCAGGGGTTGAACACTGAAGCTTTCTTT.

V gene TRBV1 combines with J gene TRBJ1-2. TRBV1 is flagged as a pseudogene. This CDR3 comprises 13 residues. Written as DNA, the CDR3 is TGCACCAGCAGCTTCTTCGGAGACTATGGCTACACCTTC. Translation gives CTSSFFGDYGYTF.

This chain connects TRBV2 to TRBJ2-3; no reliable D call. This CDR3 has 14 amino acids. Germline assignment: CDR1 SNHLY and CDR2 FYNNEI. Deletions cut 3 bases from V and 3 bases from J, with 10 bases between. CDR3 region: CASSENSLTDTQYF. CDR3 sequence (DNA): TGTGCCAGCAGTGAGAACTCGTTGACAGATACGCAGTATTTT. The full variable domain, completed using reference TRBV2 and TRBJ2-3, is EPEVTQTPSHQVTQMGQEVILRCVPISNHLYFYWYRQILGQKVEFLVSFYNNEISEKSEIFDDQFSVERPDGSNFTLKIRSTKLEDSAMYFCASSENSLTDTQYFGPGTRLTVL.

This clone was recorded a few times. This chain connects TRBV15 to TRBJ2-2; weak D call: TRBD1 (6 bases). The V gene's germline CDR1 is LNHNV and CDR2 YYDKDF (reference sequence). This CDR3 is 15 amino acids long. Deletions cut 11 bases from V and 2 bases from J, with 18 bases between. CDR3 nucleotide sequence: TGTGCCGCCTCACAGGGCCGACTTAACACCGGGGAGCTGTTTTTT. It encodes CAASQGRLNTGELFF. Filled out from reference TRBV15 and TRBJ2-2, the complete variable domain reads DAMVIQNPRYQVTQFGKPVTLSCSQTLNHNVMYWYQQKSSQAPKLLFHYYDKDFNNEADTPDNFQSRRPNTSFCFLDIRSPGLGDTAMYLCAASQGRLNTGELFFGEGSRLTVL.

The chain carries TRBV24-1 and TRBJ2-2; D is ambiguous. V was cut by 1 base and J by 2 bases, with 7 bases left in between. The CDR3 spans 15 residues. CDR1 KGHDR and CDR2 SFDVKD come from the germline V gene. The DNA of the CDR3 is TGTGCCACCAGTGATTTAACTTCCAACACCGGGGAGCTGTTTTTT. Amino acid sequence: CATSDLTSNTGELFF.

This clone has only a few counts. The chain links TRBV5-4 to TRBJ1-2; D may be TRBD1 (6 bases). Deletions cut 0 bases from V and 6 bases from J, with 9 bases between. The CDR3 spans 13 residues. Germline values: CDR1 SGHNT, CDR2 YYREEE (reference sequence). CDR3 nucleotides: TGTGCCAGCAGCTTGGTAGGGGGAGATGGCTACACCTTC. It codes for CASSLVGGDGYTF.

This chain links TRBV20-1 with TRBJ2-3, with D hard to call. This CDR3 comprises 11 residues. The germline CDR1 and CDR2 sequences are DFQATT and SNEGSKA (reference sequence). Trimming removed 4 bases at V and 4 bases at J, with 6 bases between. CDR3 sequence (DNA): TGCAGTGCTACCCTCTCAGATACGCAGTATTTT. Protein sequence: CSATLSDTQYF.

V and J are TRBV5-5 and TRBJ1-1; TRBD1 agrees at 10 bases. Germline CDR1 and CDR2: SGHKS and YYEKEE (reference sequence). This CDR3 is 16 amino acids long. V was clipped by 6 bases and J by 1 base; unmatched bases: 9. This CDR3 reads CASIFRQGAGNTEAFF. For the CDR3, the DNA is TGTGCCAGCATTTTCAGACAGGGGGCGGGGAACACTGAAGCTTTCTTT.

The chain carries TRBV27 and TRBJ2-1, with 10 bases lining up with TRBD1. V shed 6 bases, J shed 7 bases, and the junction held 6 bases outside the gene matches. In germline, CDR1 is MNHEY, CDR2 SMNVEV (reference sequence). CDR3 length equals 14 residues. The CDR3 here is CASRHGQGENEQFF. CDR3 in DNA: TGTGCCAGCAGACATGGACAGGGGGAAAATGAGCAGTTCTTC.

CDR3 amino acids: CASRRGGTDTQYF. In DNA form, the CDR3 reads TGTGCCAGCAGACGCGGGGGAACAGATACGCAGTATTTT. J is TRBJ2-3 and V is TRBV7-2, with 7 bases fitting TRBD2. J gave up 3 bases and V 6 bases, and 3 bases lay outside the gene matches. Germline V gene sequence: CDR1 SGHTA, CDR2 FQGNSA. The CDR3 has 13 residues.

V is TRBV19 and J is TRBJ2-7; 7 nucleotides agree with TRBD1. Germline trimming cut 6 bases from V and 0 bases from J; bases unmatched to any gene: 8. This CDR3 region has 15 residues. The germline V gene has CDR1 LNHDA and CDR2 SQIVND (reference sequence). The CDR3 nucleotides are TGTGCCAGTAGGAACAGAGGGGGCCCCTCCTACGAGCAGTACTTC. It codes for CASRNRGGPSYEQYF. Filled out from reference TRBV19 and TRBJ2-7, the complete variable domain reads DGGITQSPKYLFRKEGQNVTLSCEQNLNHDAMYWYRQDPGQGLRLIYYSQIVNDFQKGDIAEGYSVSREKKESFPLTVTSAQKNPTAFYLCASRNRGGPSYEQYFGPGTRLTVT.

The V and J genes are TRBV29-1 and TRBJ1-2; 9 nucleotides line up with TRBD1. The CDR3 has 13 amino acids. V shed 6 bases and J 7 bases; nucleotides not matched to a gene: 9. Germline V lookup: CDR1 SQVTM, CDR2 ANQGSEA. DNA of the CDR3: TGCAGCGTACCCGGACAGGGGAGAGGTGGCTACACCTTC. Its protein is CSVPGQGRGGYTF.